The T cell receptor (beta chain) under discussion was sequenced for a study of pediatric ulcerative colitis. CDR1 and CDR2 (germline): SGDLS, YYNGEE. V lost 3 bases, J lost 5 bases, and 14 bases stayed unmatched. The length of the CDR3 is 17 residues. The rectum was sampled with one to two pinch biopsies at colonoscopy. The data were produced by immunoSEQ multiplex PCR, yet TCRdb's version contains in-frame clones alone and is incomplete. The data hold about 36,000 clones, with 60% to 75% observed a single time. This clonotype was sampled from a boy aged 5-17 years with moderate ulcerative colitis. The chain employs TRBV9 and TRBJ2-5; the match to TRBD2 covers 9 bases. Sequencing used gut tissue. CDR3 DNA: TGTGCCAGCAGCGGATTGATAGCGGGAGCGTCGATCGAGACCCAGTACTTC. This sequence encodes CASSGLIAGASIETQYF. Supplemented by reference TRBV9 and TRBJ2-5, the full variable domain reads DSGVTQTPKHLITATGQRVTLRCSPRSGDLSVYWYQQSLDQGLQFLIQYYNGEERAKGNILERFSAQQFPDLHSELNLSSLELGDSALYFCASSGLIAGASIETQYFGPGTRLLVL.